The 29 T cell receptor beta chains listed next were all sequenced from one sample in a study of cytomegalovirus exposure and HLA in healthy donors. The PCR employed 60 Vbeta primers together with 13 Jbeta primers. The data were produced by immunoSEQ multiplex PCR, yet TCRdb's version contains in-frame clones alone and is incomplete. The repertoire holds 80,000 or so clones, with around three quarters as singletons. The specimen was PBMCs. The receptors shown here come from a woman aged 40 to 55 in good health and CMV-seronegative.

The rearrangement uses TRBV18 and TRBJ2-7; 10 nucleotides match TRBD1. CDR3 length: 13 residues. Per the germline V gene, CDR1 is KGHSH and CDR2 is LQKENI. Trimming took 3 bases from V and 6 from J; bases not matched to a gene: 2. CDR3 residues: CASSPGTGAEQYF. The CDR3 region has the DNA TGTGCCAGCTCACCGGGGACAGGGGCCGAGCAGTACTTC.

The chain is built from TRBV28 and TRBJ1-4; 8 bases are a match to TRBD1. The CDR3 length is 15 residues. Germline V gene data show CDR1 as MDHEN and CDR2 as SYDVKM. V shed 1 base and J 7 bases; nucleotides not matched to a gene: 5. Here the CDR3 DNA reads TGTGCCAGCAGTTTATCCAGGACAGGGAGTGAAAAACTGTTTTTT. This sequence encodes CASSLSRTGSEKLFF.

This clone came up a few times. The V call is TRBV6-5, the J call TRBJ2-5, with 9 bases fitting TRBD2. CDR1 and CDR2 from the germline V gene are MNHEY and SVGAGI. V shed 6 bases and J 5 bases; nucleotides not matched to a gene: 7. The CDR3 runs 14 residues. CDR3 nucleotides: TGTGCCAGCAGCCGCGGGGGGGCGAAGGAGACCCAGTACTTC. Residues: CASSRGGAKETQYF.

The chain has TRBV7-2 and TRBJ2-5, with TRBD2 matching 9 bases. J lost 4 bases, V lost 6 bases, and 9 bases had no gene match. CDR1 is SGHTA, CDR2 FQGNSA, per germline. The CDR3 totals 15 residues. CDR3 bases: TGTGCCAGCAGTAGCCCCAGCGGGGGGCGAGAGACCCAGTACTTC. It codes for CASSSPSGGRETQYF.

This clone was observed many times. The V gene is TRBV25-1, the J gene TRBJ2-3; D is possibly TRBD2 (7 bases). Trimming removed 3 bases at V and 5 bases at J, with 15 bases between. The germline CDR1 and CDR2 sequences are MGHDK and SYGVNS. The CDR3 is 15 amino acids. The CDR3 nucleotides read TGTGCCAGCAGTGACGAGGGGGGGCCCCAAGATACGCAGTATTTT. It yields the protein CASSDEGGPQDTQYF.

This chain joins TRBV30 and TRBJ1-2; 11 bases align to TRBD1. Germline CDR1 reads GTSNPN; CDR2 reads SVGIG (reference sequence). CDR3 length: 15 amino acids. After removal of 3 bases from V and 5 bases from J, the junction contained 8 bases not matched to a gene. The CDR3 sequence: CAWRGGQGEEYGYTF. The CDR3 DNA reads as TGTGCCTGGAGGGGGGGACAGGGGGAAGAATATGGCTACACCTTC. Using reference TRBV30 and TRBJ1-2 for the parts outside the CDR3, the full variable domain is SQTIHQWPATLVQPVGSPLSLECTVEGTSNPNLYWYRQAAGRGLQLLFYSVGIGQISSEVPQNLSASRPQDRQFILSSKKLLLSDSGFYLCAWRGGQGEEYGYTFGSGTRLTVV.

The sample holds a few counts of this clone. The chain has TRBV19 and TRBJ2-6; 12 bases are shared with TRBD1. V was pared by 6 bases and J by 1 base, with 4 bases of the junction left unmatched. The CDR3 has 17 amino acids. Germline lookup yields CDR1 LNHDA and CDR2 SQIVND (reference sequence). The CDR3 DNA is TGTGCCAGTAGCCCGGGACAGGGGGCTTCTGGGGCCAACGTCCTGACTTTC. It translates to CASSPGQGASGANVLTF. Full variable domain (rest looked up from reference TRBV19 and TRBJ2-6): DGGITQSPKYLFRKEGQNVTLSCEQNLNHDAMYWYRQDPGQGLRLIYYSQIVNDFQKGDIAEGYSVSREKKESFPLTVTSAQKNPTAFYLCASSPGQGASGANVLTFGAGSRLTVL.

This clone was counted only a few times. V and J are TRBV5-8 and TRBJ2-7; D is uncertain. Looked up from germline, CDR1 is SGHTS and CDR2 is YDEGEE. The V and J ends lost 2 bases and 2 bases respectively, with 17 bases between them. The length of the CDR3 is 16 residues. CDR3 loop: CASSFIGIPLTYEQYF. CDR3 bases: TGTGCCAGCAGCTTTATTGGCATCCCCCTCACCTACGAGCAGTACTTC.

The chain carries TRBV11-2 and TRBJ1-1; 10 bases agree with TRBD1. V lost 4 bases to trimming and J lost 3 bases; unmatched junction nucleotides: 11. CDR3 length: 17 residues. Germline V CDR1 and CDR2: SGHAT, FQNNGV. The CDR3 DNA reads as TGTGCCAGCAGCTCTACGGACAGGGGGACGAGTGACACTGAAGCTTTCTTT. Translation: CASSSTDRGTSDTEAFF.

The J gene is TRBJ2-5, the V gene TRBV5-6, with TRBD2 as a possible D gene (6 bases). Trimming stripped 4 bases from V and 5 bases from J, with 18 bases between. CDR1 and CDR2 (germline): SGHDT, YYEEEE. This CDR3 region has 15 residues. CDR3 sequence (DNA): TGTGCCAGCAGCGCCCCCCAGGGAGGAGTGGAGACCCAGTACTTC. It is translated as CASSAPQGGVETQYF.

This chain connects TRBV7-8 to TRBJ2-2; D not certain. This CDR3 contains 12 residues. Germline CDR1 and CDR2: SGHVS and FQNEAQ. With 7 bases removed from V and 1 base from J, the gap between germline ends came to 4 bases. In DNA form, the CDR3 reads TGTGCCAGCATCAGGAACACCGGGGAGCTGTTTTTT. This encodes CASIRNTGELFF.

CDR3 sequence reads: CASSRSGKPSYNEQFF. The CDR3 DNA reads as TGCGCCAGCAGCCGTAGCGGGAAGCCCTCCTACAATGAGCAGTTCTTC. The chain carries TRBV4-3 and TRBJ2-1, with 8 bases that match TRBD2. CDR1 LGHNA and CDR2 YSLEER come from the germline V gene. With 4 bases clipped from V and 0 bases from J, the junction kept 5 bases outside the gene matches. The CDR3 extends over 16 amino acids.

This clone was counted a few times. The chain combines TRBV6-1 with TRBJ1-5; TRBD1 might be the D (6 bases). This CDR3 region has 15 residues. V lost 6 bases and J lost 0, with 12 bases in between. CDR1 and CDR2 from the germline V gene are MNHNS and SASEGT. The chain's CDR3 is CASRETGYSNQPQHF. The CDR3 nucleotides read TGTGCCAGCAGAGAGACAGGTTATAGCAATCAGCCCCAGCATTTT.

The chain uses TRBV15 and TRBJ1-5, with D tentatively TRBD1 (5 bases). This CDR3 comprises 15 residues. V lost 3 bases, J lost 0 bases, and 9 bases lay in between. The V gene's germline CDR1 is LNHNV and CDR2 YYDKDF (reference sequence). The CDR3 here is CATSRGGNSNQPQHF. The CDR3 nucleotides read TGTGCCACCAGCAGGGGGGGAAATAGCAATCAGCCCCAGCATTTT.

This clone was observed a few times. The chain uses TRBV5-4 and TRBJ1-4; 7 nucleotides align to TRBD1. From germline, CDR1 is SGHNT and CDR2 YYREEE (reference sequence). This CDR3 comprises 15 residues. Losses at the gene ends were 4 bases for V and 4 bases for J; bases not matched to a gene: 7. The CDR3 DNA reads as TGTGCCAGCAGCGCAAACAGGGGCGGTAATGAAAAACTGTTTTTT. Amino acid sequence: CASSANRGGNEKLFF.

This clone was seen a few times. The V call is TRBV30, the J call TRBJ2-2; a possible D gene is TRBD2 (5 bases). Trimming left V 8 bases short and J 3 bases short, with 13 bases between. Germline V gene lookup returns CDR1 GTSNPN and CDR2 SVGIG (reference sequence). This CDR3 contains 13 residues. The CDR3 loop reads CATLREYTGELFF. The CDR3 region has the DNA TGTGCCACCTTGAGGGAGTACACCGGGGAGCTGTTTTTT. Full variable domain (remainder filled in from reference TRBV30 and TRBJ2-2): SQTIHQWPATLVQPVGSPLSLECTVEGTSNPNLYWYRQAAGRGLQLLFYSVGIGQISSEVPQNLSASRPQDRQFILSSKKLLLSDSGFYLCATLREYTGELFFGEGSRLTVL.

The V gene is TRBV30, the J gene TRBJ1-4, with TRBD1 as a possible D gene (5 bases). Germline CDR1 is GTSNPN and CDR2 is SVGIG (reference sequence). V dropped 2 bases and J dropped 3 bases, with 7 bases sitting between them. The CDR3 totals 13 residues. CDR3 DNA sequence: TGTGCCTGGAGTCCAGGGCCTAATGAAAAACTGTTTTTT. It specifies CAWSPGPNEKLFF.

This clone was detected only a few times. This sequence joins TRBV28 and TRBJ2-7; D might be TRBD2 (6 bases). This CDR3 is 14 amino acids long. The V gene's germline CDR1 is MDHEN and CDR2 SYDVKM. Trimming stripped 5 bases from V and 4 bases from J, with 15 bases between. For the CDR3, the DNA is TGTGCCAGCAGTCGACCGGGAGAAACGTACGAGCAGTACTTC. It is translated as CASSRPGETYEQYF.

This chain links TRBV19 with TRBJ2-1; 8 positions match TRBD2. The CDR3 contains 16 residues. J lost 8 bases, V lost 1 base, and 10 bases had no gene match. Germline V gene data show CDR1 as LNHDA and CDR2 as SQIVND (reference sequence). The CDR3 DNA sequence: TGTGCCAGTAGTATAGGGGTCAACGCGGGGGGTTATGAGCAGTTCTTC. Translation gives CASSIGVNAGGYEQFF.

The J gene is TRBJ2-6, the V gene TRBV5-8; weak D call: TRBD2 (5 bases). Trimming took off 2 bases at V and 1 base at J, with 7 bases between the two ends. Germline lookup yields CDR1 SGHTS and CDR2 YDEGEE. This CDR3 spans 15 amino acids. Here the CDR3 DNA reads TGTGCCAGCAGCTTCGAGGGATCTGGGGCCAACGTCCTGACTTTC. Encoded protein: CASSFEGSGANVLTF.

The chain combines TRBV7-9 with TRBJ2-6; possibly TRBD2 for D (5 bases). The CDR3 totals 18 residues. CDR1 is SEHNR and CDR2 is FQNEAQ in the germline V gene (reference sequence). Trimming left V 1 base short and J 1 base short, with 14 bases between. For the CDR3, the DNA is TGTGCCAGCAGCTTAGGAGGGTATCCAGGATCTGGGGCCAACGTCCTGACTTTC. This sequence encodes CASSLGGYPGSGANVLTF.

This chain joins TRBV5-6 and TRBJ2-7; no clear D. The ends were cut back, 1 base at V and 3 bases at J, with 5 bases in the middle. The CDR3 extends over 12 amino acids. CDR1 SGHDT and CDR2 YYEEEE come from the germline V gene. The CDR3 reads CASSLTFYEQYF. The CDR3 DNA is TGTGCCAGCAGCTTGACTTTCTACGAGCAGTACTTC. Complete variable domain (other parts from reference TRBV5-6 and TRBJ2-7): DAGVTQSPTHLIKTRGQQVTLRCSPKSGHDTVSWYQQALGQGPQFIFQYYEEEERQRGNFPDRFSGHQFPNYSSELNVNALLLGDSALYLCASSLTFYEQYFGPGTRLTVT.

The DNA of the CDR3 is TGTGCCAGCAGGGAGGGACCGAAGAGTGGCGGCTACGAGCAGTACTTC. Its protein product is CASREGPKSGGYEQYF. The genes are TRBV2 and TRBJ2-7, with D perhaps TRBD2 (6 bases). Trimming took 6 bases from V and 3 from J, leaving 21 bases between them. Germline loops: CDR1 SNHLY, CDR2 FYNNEI. The CDR3 has 16 amino acids.

The J gene is TRBJ2-1, the V gene TRBV23-1; TRBD1 aligns across 9 bases. TRBV23-1 is an ORF for which the function is uncertain. V shed 3 bases, J shed 2 bases, and the junction held 2 bases outside the gene matches. The CDR3 contains 15 residues. The CDR3 reads CASSHHRGPYNEQFF. CDR3 coding DNA: TGCGCCAGCAGTCATCACAGGGGGCCCTACAATGAGCAGTTCTTC.

V and J are TRBV6-1 and TRBJ2-5, with a tentative D call TRBD1 (5 bases). The germline V and J ends were trimmed by 6 bases and 2 bases, with 7 bases remaining between them. The CDR3 has 12 residues. Germline V lookup: CDR1 MNHNS, CDR2 SASEGT. CDR3 sequence reads: CASSGQQETQYF. For the CDR3, the DNA is TGTGCCAGCAGCGGACAACAAGAGACCCAGTACTTC.

CDR3 sequence (DNA): TGTGCCAGCAGCTTAAATCCGACTAACTCTAACTATGGCTACACCTTC. The encoded protein is CASSLNPTNSNYGYTF. The chain couples TRBV7-9 to TRBJ1-2, with D uncertain. CDR1 is SEHNR and CDR2 is FQNEAQ in the germline V gene (reference sequence). V was clipped by 2 bases and J by 0 bases, with 13 bases between them. The length of the CDR3 is 16 residues.

This clone appeared a few times. This chain uses TRBV7-8 with TRBJ1-2; 9 bases agree with TRBD1. The J segment lost 7 bases and the V segment lost 5 bases, leaving 2 bases of the junction unmatched. This CDR3 comprises 12 residues. Looked up from germline, CDR1 is SGHVS and CDR2 is FQNEAQ. The CDR3 spells CASSPDRGGYTF. In nucleotides, the CDR3 is TGTGCCAGCAGCCCGGACAGGGGTGGCTACACCTTC.

V and J are TRBV7-8 and TRBJ1-5; D is undetermined. The CDR3 contains 16 residues. Germline-derived CDR1 and CDR2 are SGHVS and FQNEAQ. The V end lost 5 bases, the J end lost 0 bases, and 14 bases lay between the germline ends. CDR3 residues: CASSPIRGNSNQPQHF. The CDR3 bases are TGTGCCAGCAGCCCCATTAGAGGGAATAGCAATCAGCCCCAGCATTTT.

The chain recombines TRBV5-8 with TRBJ2-1; 10 bases fit TRBD2. The CDR3 sequence is 16 residues long. The ends lost 0 bases at V and 6 bases at J; junction bases unmatched: 6. Germline CDR1 reads SGHTS; CDR2 reads YDEGEE. Here the CDR3 reads CASSLGAGGPLNEQFF. DNA for the CDR3: TGTGCCAGCAGCTTGGGAGCGGGAGGGCCTCTCAATGAGCAGTTCTTC.